Here is one T cell receptor (beta chain) with its context. What it binds is unknown. Documented treatment: over 15 received Ad26.COV2.S at low or high dose, single or two shots; about 5 received placebo; per-sample allocation not given. On day 63 after the first injection, vaccine and placebo recipients gave samples. CDR1 is SGDLS, CDR2 YYNGEE, per germline. Unmatched junction bases numbered 6, after V lost 4 bases and J lost 4 bases. This CDR3 is built from 14 residues. The entry originates in a study of Ad26.COV2.S vaccination and SARS-CoV-2 variants. Study findings and constraints: Breadth of non-spike TCRs did not differ between vaccinees and placebo recipients.

Sequenced by immunoSEQ multiplex PCR; TCRdb stores in-frame clones only, minus some. The profile shows fewer than 800,000 clones, roughly 90% of them singletons. The source of this sequence is a person between 18 and 65 years old who received the Ad26.COV2.S COVID-19 vaccine or a placebo. This material consisted of peripheral blood, taken in a trial of Ad26.COV2.S vaccine versus placebo. The J gene is TRBJ1-2, the V gene TRBV9, with 8 bases fitting TRBD1. Here the CDR3 DNA reads TGTGCCAGCAGCCCTCGACAGGGGACCTATGGCTACACCTTC. Residues: CASSPRQGTYGYTF.